This T cell receptor beta chain was sequenced for a study of T cell repertoires in cytomegalovirus infection. On this clonotype itself: Its target is unknown.

Using its own MiXCR run on the reads, TCRdb lists one record per CDR3 protein. The sample holds about 400,000 distinct CDR3 sequences, about 35% seen once. V was cut by 3 bases and J by 1 base, with 11 bases left in between. Germline CDR1 and CDR2: SGDLS and YYNGEE. The CDR3 spans 14 residues. The V and J genes are TRBV9 and TRBJ2-7, with D uncertain. The source of this sequence is a human donor in good health (CMV status not recorded). Some clones in this sample may be carry-over from other donors' samples. The specimen comprised cultured PBMCs, sampled from culture after CMV antigen stimulation. CDR3 residues: CASSAAGGSYEQYF. The CDR3 bases are TGTGCCAGCAGCGCGGCCGGCGGATCCTACGAGCAGTACTTC.